A selection of T cell receptor beta chains follows, all from one sample in a study of blood T cell repertoires in COVID-19. Profiling relied on immunoSEQ multiplex PCR, and the TCRdb table lists in-frame clones only, not all of them. This table has 240,000 or so clones, about 80% appearing once. Sample: peripheral blood. Receptor source: a woman older than 75 with acute or convalescent COVID-19. CDR3s include the opening cysteine and the closing phenylalanine or tryptophan. Each record gives: V gene, clone size, D gene, J gene, CDR3 length, CDR3 DNA, CDR3 protein. D genes are given only for firm matches. Only some rows state a clone size, as once, few, many or a class for expanded clones.

V gene: TRBV6-5; clone size: NA; D gene: NA; J gene: TRBJ1-2; CDR3 length: 13; CDR3 DNA: TGTGCCAGTAGAGGGGAGGGCCCCTATGGCCACACCTTC; CDR3 protein: CASRGEGPYGHTF
V gene: TRBV6-5; clone size: NA; D gene: TRBD2; J gene: TRBJ2-5; CDR3 length: 15; CDR3 DNA: TGTGCCAGCAGTCGGCAGGGACTAGCGTCCGAGACCCAGTACTTC; CDR3 protein: CASSRQGLASETQYF
V gene: TRBV19; clone size: NA; D gene: NA; J gene: TRBJ2-5; CDR3 length: 15; CDR3 DNA: TGTGCCAGTAGTATAGAGGCCAGGGGCCAAGAGACCCAGTACTTC; CDR3 protein: CASSIEARGQETQYF
V gene: TRBV18; clone size: NA; D gene: NA; J gene: TRBJ1-2; CDR3 length: 16; CDR3 DNA: TGTGCCAGCTCAGCCAACACAGGGTCGTGGGGCTATGGCTACACCTTC; CDR3 protein: CASSANTGSWGYGYTF
V gene: TRBV28; clone size: once; D gene: TRBD1; J gene: TRBJ2-7; CDR3 length: 13; CDR3 DNA: TGTGCCAGCAGTTTTGACAGGGGCTACGAGCAGTACTTC; CDR3 protein: CASSFDRGYEQYF
V gene: TRBV19; clone size: NA; D gene: NA; J gene: TRBJ2-2; CDR3 length: 16; CDR3 DNA: TGTGCCAGTAGTATATGGGACGGAGGGAGAACCGGGGAGCTGTTTTTT; CDR3 protein: CASSIWDGGRTGELFF
V gene: TRBV28; clone size: NA; D gene: NA; J gene: TRBJ1-4; CDR3 length: 19; CDR3 DNA: TGTGCCAGCAGTTCCTCATACTCCGTTTCAGACAGTCCGGCGAGAAAACTGTTTTTT; CDR3 protein: CASSSSYSVSDSPARKLFF
V gene: TRBV7-8; clone size: NA; D gene: NA; J gene: TRBJ2-4; CDR3 length: 13; CDR3 DNA: TGTGCCAGCAGCTTACCTAACAGCTACATTCAGTACTTC; CDR3 protein: CASSLPNSYIQYF
V gene: TRBV9; clone size: few; D gene: NA; J gene: TRBJ1-1; CDR3 length: 16; CDR3 DNA: TGTGCCAGCAGCGCCGGTTCAGGGGCGATGAACACTGAAGCTTTCTTT; CDR3 protein: CASSAGSGAMNTEAFF
V gene: TRBV12-3/TRBV12-4; clone size: once; D gene: NA; J gene: TRBJ1-1; CDR3 length: 13; CDR3 DNA: TGTGCCAGCAGTTTTAGGAGGGATACTGAAGCTTTCTTT; CDR3 protein: CASSFRRDTEAFF
V gene: TRBV18; clone size: NA; D gene: NA; J gene: TRBJ2-1; CDR3 length: 16; CDR3 DNA: TGTGCCAGCTCGCCCTACTCAATGGGGGCATACAATGAGCAGTTCTTC; CDR3 protein: CASSPYSMGAYNEQFF
V gene: TRBV11-3; clone size: NA; D gene: NA; J gene: TRBJ1-1; CDR3 length: 14; CDR3 DNA: TGTGCCAGCAGCGAATCGGGGGGGAACACTGAAGCTTTCTTT; CDR3 protein: CASSESGGNTEAFF
V gene: TRBV4-1; clone size: NA; D gene: TRBD2; J gene: TRBJ2-3; CDR3 length: 17; CDR3 DNA: TGCGCCAGCAGCCAAGGACTAGCGGGGGGGCGAGGAGATACGCAGTATTTT; CDR3 protein: CASSQGLAGGRGDTQYF
V gene: TRBV2; clone size: NA; D gene: NA; J gene: TRBJ1-5; CDR3 length: 14; CDR3 DNA: TGTGCCAGCACCAAAGACAGAAGCAATCAGCCCCAGCATTTT; CDR3 protein: CASTKDRSNQPQHF
V gene: TRBV5-1; clone size: NA; D gene: NA; J gene: TRBJ1-2; CDR3 length: 14; CDR3 DNA: TGCGCCAGCGGGGTCGGGGGAGGCAACTATGGCTACACCTTC; CDR3 protein: CASGVGGGNYGYTF
V gene: TRBV28; clone size: NA; D gene: NA; J gene: TRBJ2-7; CDR3 length: 15; CDR3 DNA: TGTGCCAGCAGTTTTGGAGGGGGCTACGCCTACGAGCAGTACTTC; CDR3 protein: CASSFGGGYAYEQYF
V gene: TRBV29-1; clone size: NA; D gene: TRBD1; J gene: TRBJ2-6; CDR3 length: 18; CDR3 DNA: TGCAGCGTTGCGGTACCGGGACAGGGGTCCTCTGGGGCCAACGTCCTGACTTTC; CDR3 protein: CSVAVPGQGSSGANVLTF
V gene: TRBV14; clone size: NA; D gene: TRBD1; J gene: TRBJ2-3; CDR3 length: 15; CDR3 DNA: TGTGCCAGCAGCCAAGAAACAGGGGGAACAGATACGCAGTATTTT; CDR3 protein: CASSQETGGTDTQYF
V gene: TRBV18; clone size: NA; D gene: TRBD1; J gene: TRBJ1-2; CDR3 length: 13; CDR3 DNA: TGTGCCAGCTCACCACAGGGGGCAGGTGGCTACACCTTC; CDR3 protein: CASSPQGAGGYTF
V gene: TRBV7-2; clone size: NA; D gene: TRBD2; J gene: TRBJ2-2; CDR3 length: 17; CDR3 DNA: TGTGCCAGCAGCTTACGGCTAGCGGGGACGAACACCGGGGAGCTGTTTTTT; CDR3 protein: CASSLRLAGTNTGELFF
V gene: TRBV28; clone size: NA; D gene: NA; J gene: TRBJ1-1; CDR3 length: 11; CDR3 DNA: TGTGCCAGCAGTCAGAACACTGAAGCTTTCTTT; CDR3 protein: CASSQNTEAFF
V gene: TRBV2; clone size: NA; D gene: NA; J gene: TRBJ1-5; CDR3 length: 18; CDR3 DNA: TGTGCCAGCAGTGATTGGGGGCAGGAGCTGTATAGCAATCAGCCCCAGCATTTT; CDR3 protein: CASSDWGQELYSNQPQHF
V gene: TRBV19; clone size: NA; D gene: TRBD1; J gene: TRBJ1-2; CDR3 length: 13; CDR3 DNA: TGTGCCAGTAGTATATTGGACAGGGGCGGCTACACCTTC; CDR3 protein: CASSILDRGGYTF
V gene: TRBV29-1; clone size: NA; D gene: TRBD1; J gene: TRBJ1-2; CDR3 length: 11; CDR3 DNA: TGCAGCGCACGACAGGGTGATGGCTACACCTTC; CDR3 protein: CSARQGDGYTF
V gene: TRBV9; clone size: NA; D gene: NA; J gene: TRBJ1-2; CDR3 length: 15; CDR3 DNA: TGTGCCAGCAGCGTACTGGGACAACAAAACTATGGCTACACCTTC; CDR3 protein: CASSVLGQQNYGYTF
V gene: TRBV28; clone size: NA; D gene: NA; J gene: TRBJ1-1; CDR3 length: 15; CDR3 DNA: TGTGCCAGCACCCTGCATGGGGGCTCGAACACTGAAGCTTTCTTT; CDR3 protein: CASTLHGGSNTEAFF
V gene: TRBV10-3; clone size: NA; D gene: NA; J gene: TRBJ1-2; CDR3 length: 13; CDR3 DNA: TGTGCCATCAGTGAACAGGCCAACTATGGCTACACCTTC; CDR3 protein: CAISEQANYGYTF
V gene: TRBV6-5; clone size: once; D gene: NA; J gene: TRBJ2-1; CDR3 length: 12; CDR3 DNA: TGTGCCAGCAGGGACTCAGCGAGGCGGCAGTTCTTC; CDR3 protein: CASRDSARRQFF
V gene: TRBV28; clone size: NA; D gene: TRBD1; J gene: TRBJ2-7; CDR3 length: 17; CDR3 DNA: TGTGCCAGCAGTTTCGGAAGACAGGGCGGAACGTACTACGAGCAGTACTTC; CDR3 protein: CASSFGRQGGTYYEQYF
V gene: TRBV5-8; clone size: few; D gene: NA; J gene: TRBJ1-5; CDR3 length: 16; CDR3 DNA: TGTGCCAGCACCTCCGGAGAAGGGGTCGGCAATCAGCCCCAGCATTTT; CDR3 protein: CASTSGEGVGNQPQHF
V gene: TRBV2; clone size: NA; D gene: NA; J gene: TRBJ1-6; CDR3 length: 15; CDR3 DNA: TGTGCCAGCAGTGAAGCCGGGTACACGAATTCACCCCTCCACTTT; CDR3 protein: CASSEAGYTNSPLHF
V gene: TRBV19; clone size: NA; D gene: TRBD1; J gene: TRBJ1-2; CDR3 length: 12; CDR3 DNA: TGTGCCAGTACGCGGGACAGCTATGGCTACACCTTC; CDR3 protein: CASTRDSYGYTF
V gene: TRBV10-3; clone size: NA; D gene: NA; J gene: TRBJ2-7; CDR3 length: 12; CDR3 DNA: TGTGCCGTGGGCAAGAGCTCCTACGAGCAGTACTTC; CDR3 protein: CAVGKSSYEQYF
V gene: TRBV5-1; clone size: NA; D gene: TRBD2; J gene: TRBJ2-5; CDR3 length: 15; CDR3 DNA: TGCGCCAGCAGCTTGGATAGCGGGGGGGAAGAGACCCAGTACTTC; CDR3 protein: CASSLDSGGEETQYF
V gene: TRBV6-2/TRBV6-3; clone size: NA; D gene: TRBD1; J gene: TRBJ2-7; CDR3 length: 13; CDR3 DNA: TGTGCCAGCAGTTATCATGGACAGGGGGAGCAGTACTTC; CDR3 protein: CASSYHGQGEQYF
V gene: TRBV2; clone size: NA; D gene: NA; J gene: TRBJ1-6; CDR3 length: 12; CDR3 DNA: TGTGCCAGCAACGCGGATAATTCACCCCTCCACTTT; CDR3 protein: CASNADNSPLHF
V gene: TRBV5-8; clone size: NA; D gene: TRBD2; J gene: TRBJ2-3; CDR3 length: 19; CDR3 DNA: TGTGCCAGCAGCTCCCCACCGAGATTAGCGGGCCTAAGCACAGATACGCAGTATTTT; CDR3 protein: CASSSPPRLAGLSTDTQYF
V gene: TRBV5-4; clone size: NA; D gene: NA; J gene: TRBJ2-3; CDR3 length: 16; CDR3 DNA: TGTGCCAGCAGCTTGCGGGGAAGTGGGATCACAGATACGCAGTATTTT; CDR3 protein: CASSLRGSGITDTQYF
V gene: TRBV19; clone size: NA; D gene: NA; J gene: TRBJ1-3; CDR3 length: 16; CDR3 DNA: TGTGCCAGTAGTCACCTCCAAGGACAGTACGGAAACACCATATATTTT; CDR3 protein: CASSHLQGQYGNTIYF
V gene: TRBV9; clone size: NA; D gene: TRBD1; J gene: TRBJ2-2; CDR3 length: 15; CDR3 DNA: TGTGCCAGCAGCCCAGGGGGCTCATGGACCGGGGAGCTGTTTTTT; CDR3 protein: CASSPGGSWTGELFF
V gene: TRBV5-4; clone size: once; D gene: TRBD1; J gene: TRBJ2-5; CDR3 length: 14; CDR3 DNA: TGTGCCAGCAGCTTGGCGGACAGGGGGGAGTCTCAGTACTTC; CDR3 protein: CASSLADRGESQYF
V gene: TRBV6-5; clone size: NA; D gene: TRBD1; J gene: TRBJ1-1; CDR3 length: 14; CDR3 DNA: TGTGCCAGCAACCGGGACAGGGCCAACACTGAAGCTTTCTTT; CDR3 protein: CASNRDRANTEAFF
V gene: TRBV9; clone size: NA; D gene: TRBD1; J gene: TRBJ1-3; CDR3 length: 15; CDR3 DNA: TGTGCCAGCAGCCCCGACAGGGTGTCTGGAAACACCATATATTTT; CDR3 protein: CASSPDRVSGNTIYF
V gene: TRBV7-9; clone size: NA; D gene: TRBD2; J gene: TRBJ2-1; CDR3 length: 15; CDR3 DNA: TGTGCCAGCAGCGCAAGCGGGGGGGCTCGATATGAGCAGTTCTTC; CDR3 protein: CASSASGGARYEQFF
V gene: TRBV10-3; clone size: NA; D gene: NA; J gene: TRBJ1-5; CDR3 length: 14; CDR3 DNA: TGTGCCATCAGCCCCGGGGGACCAAATCAGCCCCAGCATTTT; CDR3 protein: CAISPGGPNQPQHF
V gene: TRBV18; clone size: NA; D gene: NA; J gene: TRBJ1-2; CDR3 length: 13; CDR3 DNA: TGTGCCAGCTCACCGGGCACGAACTATGGCTACACCTTC; CDR3 protein: CASSPGTNYGYTF
V gene: TRBV11-2; clone size: NA; D gene: NA; J gene: TRBJ1-4; CDR3 length: 15; CDR3 DNA: TGTGCCAGCAGCTTACTGAACAGGGTAAATGAAAAACTGTTTTTT; CDR3 protein: CASSLLNRVNEKLFF
V gene: TRBV9; clone size: NA; D gene: TRBD1; J gene: TRBJ1-1; CDR3 length: 16; CDR3 DNA: TGTGCCAGCAGCGTAGGACAGGGGTTAGGTCGCACTGAAGCTTTCTTT; CDR3 protein: CASSVGQGLGRTEAFF
V gene: TRBV2; clone size: NA; D gene: NA; J gene: TRBJ1-4; CDR3 length: 14; CDR3 DNA: TGTGCCAGCAGCCTCCAGGGGCGGGATGAAAAACTGTTTTTT; CDR3 protein: CASSLQGRDEKLFF
V gene: TRBV28; clone size: NA; D gene: TRBD1; J gene: TRBJ2-1; CDR3 length: 15; CDR3 DNA: TGTGCCAGCAGTTTATCAGGGACAGGCTACAATGAGCAGTTCTTC; CDR3 protein: CASSLSGTGYNEQFF
V gene: TRBV11-2; clone size: NA; D gene: NA; J gene: TRBJ2-7; CDR3 length: 12; CDR3 DNA: TGTGCCAGCAGCTCCGCGTCCTACGAGCAGTACTTC; CDR3 protein: CASSSASYEQYF